These 20 T cell receptor beta chains originate from one sample sequenced in a study of cytomegalovirus exposure and HLA in healthy donors. With 60 Vbeta and 13 Jbeta primers, the PCR was carried out. The repertoire was sequenced with immunoSEQ multiplex PCR; TCRdb's copy has only in-frame clones and lacks some. The table lists fewer than 150,000 clones, around three quarters of them singletons. The sample taken for sequencing was PBMCs. Every receptor here comes from a man aged 25 to 40 in good health and CMV-seronegative.

The V and J genes are TRBV6-1 and TRBJ1-1, with 7 bases identical to TRBD1. The CDR3 extends over 14 amino acids. CDR1 MNHNS and CDR2 SASEGT come from the germline V gene. J lost 7 bases, V lost 3 bases, and 8 bases had no gene match. DNA of the CDR3: TGTGCCAGCAGTGACCAGGGGGGAACAAGTGAAGCTTTCTTT. Residues: CASSDQGGTSEAFF.

The chain is built from TRBV15 and TRBJ2-5, with 10 positions matching TRBD2. Matching the DNA end better, TRBJ2-7 makes the J call doubtful. The germline V gene has CDR1 LNHNV and CDR2 YYDKDF (reference sequence). This CDR3 spans 16 amino acids. CDR3 amino acids: CATSRDLGLAFYEQYF. CDR3 bases: TGTGCCACCAGCAGAGATTTGGGACTAGCGTTCTACGAGCAGTACTTC.

About this clone itself: Mismatch with germline at one junction end may stem from a read error. The chain employs TRBV5-1 and TRBJ1-1, with a weak D call TRBD1 (6 bases). The CDR3 is 14 residues long. Germline V gene data show CDR1 as SGHRS and CDR2 as YFSETQ. CDR3 amino acids: CASSAGQLNPDAFF. The CDR3 nucleotides read TGCGCCAGCAGCGCCGGACAGCTGAACCCTGATGCTTTCTTT.

Comment on this clone: The junction departs from the called germline gene at one end, perhaps through a read error. CDR3 sequence reads: CASSLWRQGLEPHGYPF. For the CDR3, the DNA is TGTGCCAGCAGTTTATGGAGGCAGGGGCTTGAACCTCATGGCTACCCCTTC. The chain carries TRBV28 and TRBJ1-2; D may be TRBD1 (6 bases). Germline values: CDR1 MDHEN, CDR2 SYDVKM. CDR3 size: 17 residues.

The gene calls are TRBV4-2 and TRBJ1-3, with TRBD1 identical over 9 bases. V gave up 2 bases and J gave up 2 bases; unmatched junction bases: 4. Germline values: CDR1 LGHNA, CDR2 YNFKEQ. The length of the CDR3 is 16 residues. CDR3 nucleotides: TGTGCCAGCAGCCAAATGACAGGGGGTGCTGGAAACACCATATATTTT. Translation gives CASSQMTGGAGNTIYF.

This clone appeared a few times. V usage is TRBV6-5 and J usage is TRBJ2-7; 8 bases align to TRBD2. The CDR3 is 14 residues long. The V segment lost 6 bases and the J segment 2 bases; nucleotides outside the gene matches: 6. CDR1 MNHEY and CDR2 SVGAGI come from the germline V gene. CDR3 protein: CASRGVAGTYEQYF. The CDR3 DNA reads as TGTGCCAGCAGAGGGGTAGCGGGGACCTACGAGCAGTACTTC.

The CDR3, as DNA: TGTGCCAGCAGCTTGGACATCTTCTCCTACGAGCAGTACTTC. Residues: CASSLDIFSYEQYF. The rearrangement links TRBV7-9 to TRBJ2-7; weak D call: TRBD1 (5 bases). Germline lookup yields CDR1 SEHNR and CDR2 FQNEAQ (reference sequence). This CDR3 is 14 amino acids long. Deletions cut 3 bases from V and 0 bases from J, with 9 bases between.

The chain joins TRBV4-1 to TRBJ1-5; D gene unclear. The ends were cut back, 0 bases at V and 2 bases at J, with 5 bases in the middle. The germline V gene encodes CDR1 MGHRA and CDR2 YSYEKL. CDR3 length: 14 amino acids. CDR3 residues: CASSQEGGNQPQHF. The CDR3 DNA sequence: TGCGCCAGCAGCCAAGAGGGCGGCAATCAGCCCCAGCATTTT.

This clone was picked up a small number of times. The V gene is TRBV29-1, the J gene TRBJ1-1; 8 bases are shared with TRBD1. Per the germline V gene, CDR1 is SQVTM and CDR2 is ANQGSEA. This CDR3 spans 13 amino acids. V lost 4 bases, J lost 1 base, and 2 bases stayed unmatched. In DNA form, the CDR3 reads TGCAGCGTTGGGACAGGGAGGAACACTGAAGCTTTCTTT. Translation gives CSVGTGRNTEAFF.

V gene TRBV7-9 combines with J gene TRBJ2-7; TRBD1 agrees at 7 bases. Trimming took 6 bases from V and 0 from J; bases not matched to a gene: 11. The germline CDR1 and CDR2 sequences are SEHNR and FQNEAQ (reference sequence). The CDR3 has 16 residues. The CDR3 protein is CASSGPDRVDSYEQYF. Written as DNA, the CDR3 is TGTGCCAGCAGTGGCCCCGACAGGGTGGACTCCTACGAGCAGTACTTC.

The chain has TRBV6-1 and TRBJ2-7, with a tentative D call TRBD1 (5 bases). The CDR3 extends over 13 amino acids. Germline V lookup: CDR1 MNHNS, CDR2 SASEGT. Trimming took 4 bases from V and 5 from J, leaving 12 bases between them. The DNA of the CDR3 is TGTGCCAGCAGTGCGTCAGGGTTGAACGAGCAGTACTTC. This encodes CASSASGLNEQYF.

The chain is built from TRBV19 and TRBJ2-5; D might be TRBD1 (6 bases). The end of the DNA is better explained by TRBJ2-7, so the J call may be wrong. The CDR3 contains 15 residues. Germline-derived CDR1 and CDR2 are LNHDA and SQIVND (reference sequence). CDR3 sequence (DNA): TGTGCCAGTTCTCCGGTAGGGGGACAAACCTACGAGCAGTACTTC. Translating it yields CASSPVGGQTYEQYF.

This clone was seen a few times. The chain recombines TRBV7-6 with TRBJ1-1; D gene unclear. Germline CDR1 is SGHVS and CDR2 is FNYEAQ. V was clipped by 5 bases and J by 0 bases, with 10 bases between them. The CDR3 has 14 residues. CDR3 in amino acids: CASSRAGLNTEAFF. The CDR3 nucleotides are TGTGCCAGCAGCCGTGCCGGGTTGAACACTGAAGCTTTCTTT.

The chain combines TRBV27 with TRBJ2-3; 8 nucleotides align to TRBD1. CDR3 length: 18 amino acids. The V gene end was trimmed by 6 bases and the J gene end by 3 bases; junction bases not matched to a gene: 17. Germline CDR1 is MNHEY and CDR2 is SMNVEV (reference sequence). The CDR3 is CASRKSAWTGFRTDTQYF. CDR3 in DNA: TGTGCCAGCAGAAAATCCGCCTGGACAGGGTTCAGAACAGATACGCAGTATTTT.

The V and J genes are TRBV28 and TRBJ2-5; D may be TRBD2 (6 bases). Between the trimmed V and J ends, which lost 4 bases and 3 bases, there was a span of 18 bases. CDR1 is MDHEN, CDR2 SYDVKM, per germline. The CDR3 covers 16 residues. CDR3 amino acids: CASSSRMAGSKETQYF. The CDR3 DNA reads as TGTGCCAGCAGTTCACGTATGGCCGGGAGCAAAGAGACCCAGTACTTC.

This clone was observed a few times. CDR3 amino acids: CAWSNIGDTEAFF. The CDR3 DNA reads as TGTGCCTGGTCTAATATAGGGGACACTGAAGCTTTCTTT. J is TRBJ1-1 and V is TRBV30; D is perhaps TRBD1 (5 bases). The CDR3 runs 13 residues. The V gene's germline CDR1 is GTSNPN and CDR2 SVGIG (reference sequence). The ends were cut back, 5 bases at V and 3 bases at J, with 13 bases in the middle.

The V call is TRBV28, the J call TRBJ1-1; weak D call: TRBD1 (5 bases). Trimming left V 10 bases short and J 0 bases short, with 18 bases between. The CDR3 consists of 15 residues. Per the germline V gene, CDR1 is MDHEN and CDR2 is SYDVKM. The CDR3 loop reads CATEGWGLMNTEAFF. As DNA, the CDR3 is TGTGCCACAGAAGGTTGGGGCCTAATGAACACTGAAGCTTTCTTT. Together with reference TRBV28 and TRBJ1-1, the CDR3 gives the full variable domain: DVKVTQSSRYLVKRTGEKVFLECVQDMDHENMFWYRQDPGLGLRLIYFSYDVKMKEKGDIPEGYSVSREKKERFSLILESASTNQTSMYLCATEGWGLMNTEAFFGQGTRLTVV.

The genes are TRBV27 and TRBJ2-5; the match to TRBD1 covers 9 bases. The CDR3 consists of 16 residues. Germline loops: CDR1 MNHEY, CDR2 SMNVEV (reference sequence). Trimming at V came to 10 bases and at J to 5 bases, leaving 17 bases not matched to a gene. The CDR3 DNA reads TGTGCCACCGGAAGACGACAGGGGGTCCGGGGGGAGACCCAGTACTTC. Translated, it gives CATGRRQGVRGETQYF.

The chain is built from TRBV6-4 and TRBJ2-7; 12 bases match TRBD2. The V segment lost 0 bases and the J segment 4 bases; nucleotides outside the gene matches: 1. The CDR3 runs to 15 residues. Germline CDR1 is MRHNA and CDR2 is SNTAGT. CDR3: CASSDSTSGSYEQYF. The DNA for the CDR3 is TGTGCCAGCAGTGACTCGACTAGCGGGAGTTACGAGCAGTACTTC.

This clone turned up a few times. This chain uses TRBV5-6 with TRBJ1-1, with a possible D match to TRBD1 (5 bases). Germline V gene sequence: CDR1 SGHDT, CDR2 YYEEEE. The CDR3 is made up of 16 amino acids. Deletions cut 2 bases from V and 5 bases from J, with 19 bases between. CDR3 DNA: TGTGCCAGCAGCTTACAGCCGAGGCAGGGCTGGACTGAAGCTTTCTTT. Translated, it gives CASSLQPRQGWTEAFF.